This T cell receptor beta chain is from a study of blood T cells in healthy people across ages (dated by TCRdb to between 2015 and 2017). Broadly, across the study: Template switching captured roughly one uniquely barcoded TCR beta cDNA molecule per two T cells in model experiments. To avoid experimental bias, donors of different ages were distributed randomly across sequencing lanes. Donors were grouped into four age groups: young (average approximately 15 years), middle-aged (less than 40), aged (around 66) and long-lived (approximately 78). Age-related changes in TCR beta repertoire diversity were measured in the study by deep sequencing normalized with unique cDNA molecular identifiers. Two additional independent replicas of 1 million unique cDNA reads from the same blood draw were analyzed for two donors (one aged 18 to 30 and one aged 80 or older). The full study reports these points: A strong correlation was found between observed TCR beta diversity and the percentage of naive T cells measured by flow cytometry. Since profiling was done on bulk unsorted PBMCs, naive and antigen-experienced compartments could not be conclusively compared. As age increased, observed TCR beta diversity per million T cells dropped in a roughly linear way, and a significant reduction was already evident by age 40. The CMV infection status of donors was not known, potentially confounding age-related changes in expanded clonotypes. Compared with the aged group, the long-lived group had more naive CD4+ T cells, fewer expanded clones and increased TCR diversity, a pattern suggesting age selection. Total diversity estimates from one million sequenced T cells were considered lower bounds and underestimates.

The library was produced with 5' RACE. TCRdb lists the instrument as Illumina HiSeq 2500. The second PCR ran for about 6 to 12 cycles and used a J-beta primer mix along with a sample-barcoded 5' primer. Each TCR beta cDNA molecule received a unique molecular identifier from a template-switch 5' adaptor carrying 12 random nucleotides. Each sample yielded at least 3 million CDR3-containing paired-end reads. All of the RNA was converted into first-strand cDNA using the Mint cDNA synthesis kit, with a TRBC-specific oligonucleotide serving as the primer. Following uracil-DNA glycosylase treatment, a first 18-cycle PCR with universal primers M1SS and BC2_uni_R was performed on all cDNA. The original methods were these. For normalization, 1 million high-quality reads were randomly selected from each sample, with every read carrying a distinct molecular identifier. Instead of being binned into consensus sequences, reads with shared molecular identifiers were discarded. CDR3 identification, clonotype clustering and error correction used MiTCR with a Q25 quality threshold and the strictest error-elimination algorithm. Lower-bound total TCR beta diversity was estimated with a nonparametric unseen species model using Euler transformation. The public sequencing data were trimmed at Q25 with fastp and processed into clonotypes with MiXCR by TCRdb, which kept only in-frame beta chains. Rows matching on CDR3 protein sequence are summarized as one entry with the most common DNA and genes. The V and J calls shown here were made by TCRdb, not taken from the authors' results. The sample table contains approximately 1.5 million distinct CDR3 sequences; only one count was recorded for about 42% of them. Approximately 4% of the sample belongs to the ten largest clones.

Donors were about 36 systemically healthy Caucasian individuals from Russia aged roughly 6 to 90 years. Each donor gave ten milliliters of peripheral blood, drawn into EDTA-treated Vacutainer tubes. PBMCs were isolated by Ficoll-Paque density-gradient centrifugation, with at least 6 million obtained per sample. Trizol reagent was used to extract total RNA from PBMCs, with at least 6 micrograms per sample. For every donor, an aliquot of PBMCs went through flow cytometry to measure the percentages of naive CD45RAhigh/CD27high T cells. A word on this clonotype: What antigen it recognizes has not been identified. No base quality information exists; no much larger clone differs at one position.

V loses 6 bases at its end and J loses 10 bases; junction bases beyond the gene matches: 13. The CDR3, from cysteine to phenylalanine, totals 16 residues. This entry keeps only the CDR3 DNA: 48 bases, framed from base 1. The germline V gene provides CDR1 ENHRY and CDR2 SYGVKD. The sequence was obtained from a woman aged 18-30 years in good health. This chain joins TRBV10-3 to TRBJ2-1; 12 central bases correspond to TRBD2. The source material was blood. The sequenced DNA: TGTGCCATCAGGACCCTAGCGGGGGGGCCGGATGACGAGCAGTTCTTC. Protein translation: CAIRTLAGGPDDEQFF.